This TCR beta chain was sequenced for a study of beta chain features in type 1 diabetes. In the study overall: Examined across all samples were about 110 million sorted cells. Findings and limits, study-wide: Shortening of TCRB CDR3s, moderate but significant, appeared in all four CD4+ subsets of Type 1 diabetes patients.

Purity above 95% was achieved in all sorted populations. This CDR3 is 11 amino acids long. Germline V lookup: CDR1 DFQATT, CDR2 SNEGSKA (reference sequence). V lost 4 bases to trimming and J lost 4 bases, with 7 bases between them. Turning to this clone: As yet, its antigen is unknown.

The study reverse transcribed the entire isolated RNA, so it sequenced expressed TCRB transcripts. The repertoire was sequenced with immunoSEQ multiplex PCR; TCRdb's copy has only in-frame clones and lacks some. Among about 900,000 clones listed, about 17% were seen once. The clonotype was recovered from a woman aged 18-29 years in good health. J is TRBJ1-2 and V is TRBV20-1; D is unresolved. The sequenced sample consisted of naive CD4+ T cells from blood. The CDR3 loop is CSATETYGYTF. CDR3 nucleotides: TGCAGTGCTACCGAAACCTATGGCTACACCTTC.